The clone carrying this TCR beta chain occurred many times. This sample was taken from a study of low-dose radiotherapy and immunotherapy resistance in tumors. At the level of the study: A total of 6.5 Gy was given to Cohort 1 as 0.5 Gy per fraction every 2 weeks.

Time point: after trial treatment. Treatment noted: LDRT plus nivolumab, ipilimumab, low-dose cyclophosphamide and aspirin (RACIN trial). Each donor was administered nivolumab, ipilimumab, aspirin, low-dose cyclophosphamide and low-dose radiotherapy. All eligible patients presented with advanced solid tumors that contained no tumor-infiltrating lymphocytes. TRAV- and TRBV-specific primers, spanning alpha and beta chains, primed first-strand cDNA. TCR amplification used roughly 20 PCR cycles, a constant-region primer and a V-primer adapter. Isolated mRNA underwent amplification via in vitro transcription. TCRdb redid the calling of the reads with MiXCR, one entry per CDR3 protein. The data contain tens of thousands of distinct CDR3 sequences, 20% to 25% of them seen just once; the ten biggest clones take up around 13%. The CDR3 is 14 residues long. The germline CDR1 and CDR2 sequences are SGHRS and YFSETQ. V gave up 7 bases and J gave up 9 bases, with 20 bases separating them.

The receptor comes from a female donor with ovarian cancer. This chain connects TRBV5-1 to TRBJ2-1; no reliable D call. Material: PBMCs, obtained after low-dose radiotherapy plus immunotherapy. CDR3 sequence: CASSVAPPPAEQFF. The CDR3 DNA sequence: TGCGCCAGCTCGGTCGCGCCGCCACCTGCTGAGCAGTTCTTC.